The 10 T cell receptor beta chains below were found in one sample sequenced in a study of T cells after yellow fever vaccination. MiXCR, applied by TCRdb to the 5' RACE reads, yields one record per CDR3 protein. The data show some 320,000 distinct CDR3 sequences, 4.1% seen once. Sequenced material: PBMCs, taken 5 days after the yellow fever booster vaccination. These TCRs come from a young man who received the YFV17D yellow fever vaccine.

This clonotype has just a few counts. The V call is TRBV5-1, the J call TRBJ2-5, with D perhaps TRBD2 (6 bases). V lost 4 bases and J 3 bases, leaving 22 bases between the germline ends. Germline V gene data show CDR1 as SGHRS and CDR2 as YFSETQ. CDR3 length: 17 amino acids. As DNA, the CDR3 is TGCGCCAGCAGCCCGGGAGTGGGACCCCGATGGGAAGAGACCCAGTACTTC. It encodes CASSPGVGPRWEETQYF.

The rearrangement uses TRBV7-9 and TRBJ2-2; the D gene is possibly TRBD2 (5 bases). V gave up 4 bases and J gave up 4 bases, with 16 bases separating them. The CDR3 spans 16 residues. The germline V gene has CDR1 SEHNR and CDR2 FQNEAQ (reference sequence). The DNA for the CDR3 is TGTGCCAGCAGCTCCAGATCCTACCGGGGCACCGGGGAGCTGTTTTTT. It is translated as CASSSRSYRGTGELFF. Drawing the rest from reference TRBV7-9 and TRBJ2-2, the complete variable domain is DTGVSQNPRHKITKRGQNVTFRCDPISEHNRLYWYRQTLGQGPEFLTYFQNEAQLEKSRLLSDRFSAERPKGSFSTLEIQRTEQGDSAMYLCASSSRSYRGTGELFFGEGSRLTVL.

This clonotype was seen only a few times. The chain employs TRBV28 and TRBJ1-2; tentative D call: TRBD1 (5 bases). Germline V CDR1 and CDR2: MDHEN, SYDVKM. With 4 bases removed from V and 5 bases from J, the gap between germline ends came to 17 bases. The CDR3 runs 15 residues. The CDR3 DNA reads as TGTGCCAGCAGTTCCCCAGGGCACGGCCCGTATGGCTACACCTTC. This codes for CASSSPGHGPYGYTF.

The J gene is TRBJ1-1, the V gene TRBV5-1, with 8 bases identical to TRBD1. V was pared by 4 bases and J by 1 base, with 6 bases of the junction left unmatched. This CDR3 is built from 15 residues. Germline CDR1 is SGHRS and CDR2 is YFSETQ. CDR3 coding DNA: TGCGCCAGCAGCCCGGACAGGGTATGGAACACTGAAGCTTTCTTT. The encoded protein is CASSPDRVWNTEAFF. Full variable domain (rest looked up from reference TRBV5-1 and TRBJ1-1): KAGVTQTPRYLIKTRGQQVTLSCSPISGHRSVSWYQQTPGQGLQFLFEYFSETQRNKGNFPGRFSGRQFSNSRSEMNVSTLELGDSALYLCASSPDRVWNTEAFFGQGTRLTVV.

This clonotype was recorded a few times. J is TRBJ2-7 and V is TRBV28, with D perhaps TRBD1 (5 bases). Trimming took off 4 bases at V and 5 bases at J, with 12 bases between the two ends. The CDR3 length is 13 residues. Germline-derived CDR1 and CDR2 are MDHEN and SYDVKM. The CDR3 DNA follows: TGTGCCAGCAGTTATCAGGGTAACGACGAGCAGTACGTC. This gives the protein CASSYQGNDEQYV.

This clonotype showed up just a few times. The V call is TRBV3-1, the J call TRBJ2-1, with TRBD2 as a possible D gene (7 bases). V lost 1 base and J lost 9, with 16 bases in between. The V gene's germline CDR1 is LGHDT and CDR2 YNNKEL (reference sequence). This CDR3 spans 15 amino acids. The CDR3 sequence: CASSQGAWGGREQFF. The CDR3 DNA is TGTGCCAGCAGCCAAGGCGCCTGGGGGGGCCGTGAGCAGTTCTTC.

Only a few counts were recorded for this clonotype. The V gene is TRBV2, the J gene TRBJ2-3; a weak D match, TRBD1 (5 bases). CDR1 SNHLY and CDR2 FYNNEI come from the germline V gene. The CDR3 contains 12 residues. Trimming took 7 bases from V and 2 from J, leaving 7 bases between them. The DNA of the CDR3 is TGTGCCAGCATCAGGGACACAGATACGCAGTATTTT. Its protein is CASIRDTDTQYF.

This clonotype was counted many times. The chain uses TRBV14 and TRBJ1-4; D remains unclear. The V and J ends lost 0 bases and 8 bases respectively, with 22 bases between them. The CDR3 spans 18 residues. Germline V gives CDR1 SGHDN, CDR2 FVKESK. The chain's CDR3 is CASSQDLALDGSGEKLFF. CDR3 DNA sequence: TGTGCCAGCAGCCAAGATCTCGCCCTCGACGGTTCGGGGGAAAAACTGTTTTTT.

This clonotype was seen a few times. The chain is built from TRBV4-2 and TRBJ2-1, with 7 bases fitting TRBD1. This CDR3 has 16 amino acids. Germline CDR1 LGHNA, CDR2 YNFKEQ. Trimming cost V 3 bases and J 3 bases; bases outside gene matches: 8. The CDR3 nucleotides read TGTGCCAGCAGCCAGGAAGACAGGGACAGCTACAATGAGCAGTTCTTC. Protein product: CASSQEDRDSYNEQFF.

This clonotype was seen at least ten times. The chain carries TRBV12-3 or TRBV12-4 and TRBJ2-1; TRBD2 agrees at 15 bases. The junction had 3 bases not matched to a gene; V was cut back by 5 bases and J by 4 bases. The CDR3 has 16 amino acids. The CDR3 loop is CASSRTSGGVYNEQFF. The CDR3 DNA reads as TGTGCCAGCAGTCGGACTAGCGGGGGGGTATACAATGAGCAGTTCTTC.